This T cell receptor beta chain was sequenced during a study of PD-L1 blockade in urothelial cancer. For the study at large: Atezolizumab (1,200 mg intravenously every 3 weeks) began in about 2014 for patients. The analyses of blood took place 3 weeks (second dose) and 6 weeks after treatment start.

This sample's time point: pretreatment peripheral blood. Per patient, between 1 and 8 samples were collected at pretreatment and on-treatment time points. V lost 0 bases to trimming and J lost 1 base, with 12 bases between them. Germline V gene data show CDR1 as SGHVS and CDR2 as FQNEAQ. There are 16 residues in the CDR3. Spiking of synthetic TCR analog templates was performed in each PCR. TCRdb's copy holds only in-frame clones and misses some; the assay was immunoSEQ multiplex PCR. This repertoire shows over 30,000 clones, 84% found once; its top ten account for more than 15%. The J gene is TRBJ2-5, the V gene TRBV7-8; perhaps TRBD2 as D (6 bases). The clonotype comes from a man aged 55 to 69 with urothelial cancer. The sample consisted of PBMCs, taken around atezolizumab (anti-PD-L1) treatment. This CDR3 reads CASSLAGGGTQETQYF. For the CDR3, the DNA is TGTGCCAGCAGCTTAGCGGGTGGAGGGACCCAAGAGACCCAGTACTTC.